This T cell receptor beta chain emerged from a study of blood T cell repertoires in COVID-19. Background on the study: Acute and convalescent COVID-19 samples came from the United States, Italy and Spain. Sample material is recorded as cDNA or gDNA derived from T cells, B-cell-depleted T cells, or PBMCs.

Participants spanned ages roughly 18 to 95 years and resided in around 25 US areas. Allocation to cohorts depended on clinical history reported by the participants. Data came from immunoSEQ multiplex PCR; TCRdb stores just in-frame clones and leaves some out. The sample has 200,000 to 250,000 clones; roughly 87% are singletons. The clonotype was recovered from a man younger than 35 with acute COVID-19. Sequencing was performed on PBMCs or T cells enriched from blood (not recorded which).

The CDR3 DNA reads TGTGCCAGCTCACCACAAGACAGGGGTAATGAGCAGTTCTTC. Protein: CASSPQDRGNEQFF. The rearrangement uses TRBV18 and TRBJ2-1; 8 bases fit TRBD1. CDR1 is KGHSH, CDR2 LQKENI, per germline. This CDR3 comprises 14 residues. V was pared by 1 base and J by 7 bases, with 3 bases of the junction left unmatched.